The 26 T cell receptor beta chains reported below all come from one sample, sequenced in a study of CD4 and CD8 cells across lung adenocarcinoma regions. MiXCR, run by TCRdb on the PCR reads, gives a single entry per CDR3 protein. The table shows over 9,500 distinct CDR3 sequences, with 56% occurring only once. The material sequenced was CD8+ T cells from the margin of a lung tumor. The receptors stem from a female donor with lung adenocarcinoma. The CD4 and CD8 labels of this study may be unreliable.

The sample holds a few counts of this clonotype. The chain couples TRBV5-1 to TRBJ1-2; TRBD1 matches at 10 bases. CDR1 is SGHRS and CDR2 is YFSETQ in the germline V gene. The CDR3 runs to 15 residues. The V segment lost 6 bases and the J segment 7 bases; nucleotides outside the gene matches: 12. The CDR3 here is CASTSDLGQGSGYTF. The DNA of the CDR3 is TGCGCCAGCACATCGGACCTGGGACAGGGGAGTGGCTACACCTTC.

V gene TRBV27 combines with J gene TRBJ2-2, with D possibly being TRBD2 (5 bases). Germline CDR1 MNHEY, CDR2 SMNVEV (reference sequence). The CDR3 has 14 residues. V lost 6 bases and J lost 5, with 13 bases in between. The CDR3 spells CASSPGFGTGELFF. The CDR3 DNA reads as TGTGCCAGCAGCCCGGGATTTGGAACCGGGGAGCTGTTTTTT.

A note on this clonotype: Germline is not matched at one junction end, which may reflect a read error. The CDR3 loop reads CASSPTGQRAKDTQYF. CDR3 DNA: TGTGCGAGCAGTCCTACGGGGCAGCGAGCCAAAGATACGCAGTACTTC. V usage is TRBV6-1 and J usage is TRBJ2-4; D may be TRBD1 or TRBD2 (5 bases each). Germline V gives CDR1 MNHNS, CDR2 SASEGT. The CDR3 covers 16 residues.

In its sample, this clonotype was seen many times. This rearrangement joins TRBV9 to TRBJ2-3; unclear D gene. V lost 0 bases to trimming and J lost 0 bases, with 14 bases between them. This CDR3 comprises 17 residues. The germline V gene has CDR1 SGDLS and CDR2 YYNGEE. In DNA, the CDR3 is TGTGCCAGCAGCGTAGCTAGGAGCGCCACTAGCACAGATACGCAGTATTTT. Translating gives CASSVARSATSTDTQYF.

This clonotype was counted between two and nine times. CDR3 nucleotide sequence: TGTGCCAGCAGCCCGTTTGGCGGGAGCTCCTACAATGAGCAGTTCTTC. As protein: CASSPFGGSSYNEQFF. This rearrangement joins TRBV7-6 to TRBJ2-1; 7 nucleotides line up with TRBD2. V trimming: 5 bases; J trimming: 0 bases; junction bases outside the gene matches: 7. This CDR3 is 16 amino acids long. From germline, CDR1 is SGHVS and CDR2 FNYEAQ.

The chain employs TRBV3-1 and TRBJ2-1; D is unclear. The germline gives CDR1 LGHDT, CDR2 YNNKEL (reference sequence). Between the trimmed V and J ends, which lost 2 bases and 5 bases, there was a span of 7 bases. The CDR3 is 13 residues long. The CDR3 coding sequence is TGTGCCAGCAGCCAAAGCGCGGACAATGAGCAGTTCTTC. This translates into CASSQSADNEQFF.

The genes are TRBV7-2 and TRBJ2-1, with D maybe TRBD2 (6 bases). CDR3 length: 18 residues. Looked up from germline, CDR1 is SGHTA and CDR2 is FQGNSA. The V gene lost 1 base and the J gene lost 6 bases, with 22 bases spanning the gap. CDR3 bases: TGTGCCAGCAGCTTAGAGCCCCCAGCGGGTGGTCTAAGCAATGAGCAGTTCTTC. This gives the protein CASSLEPPAGGLSNEQFF. Full variable domain (outside the CDR3, taken from reference TRBV7-2 and TRBJ2-1): GAGVSQSPSNKVTEKGKDVELRCDPISGHTALYWYRQSLGQGLEFLIYFQGNSAPDKSGLPSDRFSAERTGGSVSTLTIQRTQQEDSAVYLCASSLEPPAGGLSNEQFFGPGTRLTVL.

This clonotype has a handful of counts. This may come from a read error, since a much larger clone is one base off. V and J are TRBV7-6 and TRBJ2-1; perhaps D is TRBD1 or TRBD2 (5 bases each). The CDR3 spans 14 residues. Germline CDR1 reads SGHVS; CDR2 reads FNYEAQ. The ends were cut back, 5 bases at V and 13 bases at J, with 21 bases in the middle. Here the CDR3 reads CASSLGRDQETQFF. DNA of the CDR3: TGTGCCAGCAGCCTAGGAAGGGACCAAGAGACCCAGTTCTTC.

This clonotype was recorded once. Its ends do not fully match the called genes, so a read error is possible. This rearrangement joins TRBV6-1 to TRBJ2-4; the match to TRBD2 covers 7 bases. Germline CDR1 and CDR2: MNHNS and SASEGT. The CDR3 is 15 residues long. CDR3 sequence: CGRSPGGGAKNTQYF. Here the CDR3 DNA reads TGTGGCCGCAGTCCGGGCGGGGGAGCCAAAAACACGCAGTATTTC.

The chain joins TRBV27 to TRBJ1-2; D may be TRBD1 (6 bases). CDR1 MNHEY and CDR2 SMNVEV come from the germline V gene (reference sequence). This CDR3 has 14 residues. The V end lost 6 bases, the J end lost 4 bases, and 15 bases lay between the germline ends. In DNA, the CDR3 is TGTGCCAGCAGCCGCGACAGGTTTGGCTATGGCTACACCTTC. This encodes CASSRDRFGYGYTF.

The gene calls are TRBV7-6 and TRBJ2-2, with D unresolved. The CDR3 has 14 residues. V lost 10 bases and J 0 bases, leaving 12 bases between the germline ends. Germline V gene lookup returns CDR1 SGHVS and CDR2 FNYEAQ. CDR3 DNA: TGTGCCACGCAAGGAACTCCGAACACCGGGGAGCTGTTTTTT. Residues: CATQGTPNTGELFF.

This clonotype was seen a few times. The rearrangement joins TRBV4-1 to TRBJ1-1, with D unresolved. The CDR3 extends over 14 amino acids. The germline gives CDR1 MGHRA, CDR2 YSYEKL. V was trimmed by 1 base and J by 1 base, leaving 7 bases between them. The CDR3 sequence is CASSQGVENTEAFF. For the CDR3, the DNA is TGCGCCAGCAGCCAAGGGGTCGAGAACACTGAAGCTTTCTTT.

This chain connects TRBV6-1 to TRBJ2-5, with 14 bases matching TRBD2. The J segment lost 5 bases and the V segment lost 4 bases, leaving 6 bases of the junction unmatched. Germline CDR1 reads MNHNS; CDR2 reads SASEGT. The CDR3 is 16 residues long. Written as DNA, the CDR3 is TGTGCCAGCAGTGTGGGACTAGCGGGAGACCGGGAGACCCAGTACTTC. Protein sequence: CASSVGLAGDRETQYF.

This clonotype rates as medium-sized. The chain has TRBV6-1 and TRBJ2-5; maybe TRBD2 (6 bases). The J call may be mistaken, given a closer DNA end match to TRBJ2-7. The CDR3 runs to 15 residues. The germline CDR1 and CDR2 sequences are MNHNS and SASEGT. CDR3 nucleotide sequence: TGTGCCAGCAGTGAAGGGGCGGGGTGGACCTACGAGCAGTACTTC. Protein: CASSEGAGWTYEQYF.

The chain joins TRBV6-1 to TRBJ1-1; D is unclear. The CDR3 loop spans 13 amino acids. The germline V gene encodes CDR1 MNHNS and CDR2 SASEGT. V was shortened by 5 bases and J by 4 bases, with 11 bases between the two germline ends. CDR3 nucleotide sequence: TGTGCCAGCAGTCTTCGGGTGGGCACTGAAGCTTTCTTT. Its translation: CASSLRVGTEAFF.

About this clonotype: An end of the junction differs from the germline gene, which may be a read error. The chain recombines TRBV6-1 with TRBJ2-4; the D call may be TRBD1 or TRBD2 (5 bases each). The CDR3 extends over 14 amino acids. Germline lookup yields CDR1 MNHNS and CDR2 SASEGT. CDR3 sequence reads: CGSSGQRAKDTQYF. The CDR3 bases are TGCGGCAGCTCGGGGCAGAGAGCCAAAGACACGCAGTACTTC.

This clonotype is termed medium-sized. V gene TRBV7-2 combines with J gene TRBJ1-1; D is undetermined. Trimming removed 5 bases from V and 5 bases from J, with 9 bases in between. CDR3 size: 12 residues. CDR1 SGHTA and CDR2 FQGNSA come from the germline V gene. Here the CDR3 reads CASSPQRTEAFF. In nucleotides, the CDR3 is TGTGCCAGCAGCCCCCAGAGGACTGAAGCTTTCTTT. The full variable domain, completed using reference TRBV7-2 and TRBJ1-1, is GAGVSQSPSNKVTEKGKDVELRCDPISGHTALYWYRQSLGQGLEFLIYFQGNSAPDKSGLPSDRFSAERTGGSVSTLTIQRTQQEDSAVYLCASSPQRTEAFFGQGTRLTVV.

This clonotype turned up a few times. This may be a read error, as it is one base from a much larger clone. The J gene is TRBJ2-1, the V gene TRBV7-6, with TRBD1 identical over 10 bases. The J segment lost 13 bases and the V segment lost 1 base, leaving 10 bases of the junction unmatched. CDR1 is SGHVS, CDR2 FNYEAQ, per germline. The CDR3 runs 15 residues. The CDR3 is CASSLEGTGVETQFF. For the CDR3, the DNA is TGTGCCAGCAGCTTAGAGGGGACAGGGGTGGAGACCCAGTTCTTC.

The CDR3 spells CASSLALNTGELFF. The CDR3 DNA is TGTGCCAGCAGCCTGGCCTTGAACACCGGGGAGCTGTTTTTT. The V gene is TRBV11-3, the J gene TRBJ2-2; D call uncertain. Trimming stripped 5 bases from V and 1 base from J, with 8 bases between. This CDR3 is built from 14 residues. Per germline, CDR1 SGHNT and CDR2 YENEEA.

The V call is TRBV6-1, the J call TRBJ2-7, with 9 bases aligning to TRBD2. Germline values: CDR1 MNHNS, CDR2 SASEGT. The J segment lost 3 bases and the V segment lost 4 bases, leaving 7 bases of the junction unmatched. The CDR3 runs 15 residues. In DNA, the CDR3 is TGTGCCAGCAGTGGCCGCGGGACTAGCTTCTACGAGCAGTACTTC. Amino acids: CASSGRGTSFYEQYF.

The rearrangement uses TRBV6-1 and TRBJ2-5; the match to TRBD1 covers 7 bases. This CDR3 has 15 residues. Germline CDR1 is MNHNS and CDR2 is SASEGT. After removal of 2 bases from V and 2 bases from J, the junction contained 5 bases not matched to a gene. The CDR3 DNA is TGTGCCAGCAGTGAACCGGGACAGTCTCAAGAGACCCAGTACTTC. Its protein product is CASSEPGQSQETQYF.

This clonotype occurred many times. The rearrangement links TRBV7-8 to TRBJ1-1, with a tentative D call TRBD1 (6 bases). V gave up 5 bases and J gave up 3 bases, with 13 bases separating them. CDR3 size: 14 residues. Germline V gives CDR1 SGHVS, CDR2 FQNEAQ. The CDR3 region has the DNA TGTGCCAGCAGCCTACTCTCAGGGGACACTGAAGCTTTCTTT. Protein: CASSLLSGDTEAFF.

There are many counts of this clonotype. The CDR3 region is CASTRGSEEKLFF. The CDR3 coding sequence is TGTGCCAGTACCAGGGGATCAGAGGAAAAACTGTTTTTT. The chain is built from TRBV6-1 and TRBJ1-4; D may be TRBD1 (6 bases). V was pared by 9 bases and J by 8 bases, with 16 bases between. The CDR3 runs 13 residues. Germline-derived CDR1 and CDR2 are MNHNS and SASEGT.

This clonotype was detected many times. The V and J genes are TRBV6-1 and TRBJ1-2; D gene uncertain. Germline CDR1 is MNHNS and CDR2 is SASEGT. The CDR3 consists of 14 residues. V lost 6 bases and J 8 bases, leaving 19 bases between the germline ends. CDR3 DNA sequence: TGTGCCAGCAGGGCAACGGTATTCAACAAAGGCTACACCTTC. This gives the protein CASRATVFNKGYTF.

The chain employs TRBV6-5 and TRBJ2-2; 8 bases line up with TRBD1. Germline CDR1 and CDR2: MNHEY and SVGAGI. The junction had 2 bases not matched to a gene; V was cut back by 4 bases and J by 1 base. The CDR3 totals 15 residues. The CDR3 DNA follows: TGTGCCAGCAGTTGGGGACAGGAGAACACCGGGGAGCTGTTTTTT. It specifies CASSWGQENTGELFF.

The rearrangement joins TRBV6-1 to TRBJ2-1; weak D call: TRBD2 (6 bases). Germline V CDR1 and CDR2: MNHNS, SASEGT. V lost 6 bases and J lost 5, with 14 bases in between. The CDR3 covers 14 residues. This chain's CDR3 is CASRRGGSDNEQFF. The CDR3 DNA follows: TGTGCCAGCAGGAGGGGAGGATCTGACAATGAGCAGTTCTTC.